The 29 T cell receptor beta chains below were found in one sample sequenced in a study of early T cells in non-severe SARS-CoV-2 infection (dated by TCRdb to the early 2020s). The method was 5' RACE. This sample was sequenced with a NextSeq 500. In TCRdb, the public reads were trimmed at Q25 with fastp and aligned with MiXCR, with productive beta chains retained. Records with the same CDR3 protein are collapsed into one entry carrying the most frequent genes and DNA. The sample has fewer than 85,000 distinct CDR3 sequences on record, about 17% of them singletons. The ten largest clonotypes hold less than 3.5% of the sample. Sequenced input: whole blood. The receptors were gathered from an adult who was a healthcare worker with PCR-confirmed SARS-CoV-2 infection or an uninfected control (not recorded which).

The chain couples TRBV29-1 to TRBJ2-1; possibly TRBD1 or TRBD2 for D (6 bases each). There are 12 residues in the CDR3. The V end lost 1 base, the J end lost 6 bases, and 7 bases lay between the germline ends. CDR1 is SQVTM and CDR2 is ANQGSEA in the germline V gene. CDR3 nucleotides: TGCAGCGTTGAAGGGGGGGCCAATGAGCAGTTCTTC. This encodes CSVEGGANEQFF.

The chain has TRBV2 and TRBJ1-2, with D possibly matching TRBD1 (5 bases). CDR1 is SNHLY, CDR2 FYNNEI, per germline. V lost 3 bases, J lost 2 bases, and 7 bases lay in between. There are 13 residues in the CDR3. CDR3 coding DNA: TGTGCCAGCAGTGACGGGGACAACTATGGCTACACCTTC. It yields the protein CASSDGDNYGYTF.

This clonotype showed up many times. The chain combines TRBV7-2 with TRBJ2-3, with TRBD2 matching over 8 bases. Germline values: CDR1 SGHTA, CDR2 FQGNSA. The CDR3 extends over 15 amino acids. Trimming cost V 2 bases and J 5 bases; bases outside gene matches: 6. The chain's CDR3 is CASSLYRRGVDTQYF. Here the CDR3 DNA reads TGTGCCAGCAGCTTATATAGGCGGGGGGTAGATACGCAGTATTTT.

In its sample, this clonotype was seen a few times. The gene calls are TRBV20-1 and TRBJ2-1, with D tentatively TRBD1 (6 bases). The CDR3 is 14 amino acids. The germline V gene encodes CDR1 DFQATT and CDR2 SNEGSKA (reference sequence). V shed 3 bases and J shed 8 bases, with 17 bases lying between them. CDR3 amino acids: CSARRGSPSDEQFF. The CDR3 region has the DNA TGCAGTGCTAGGAGGGGGAGCCCCTCCGATGAGCAGTTCTTC.

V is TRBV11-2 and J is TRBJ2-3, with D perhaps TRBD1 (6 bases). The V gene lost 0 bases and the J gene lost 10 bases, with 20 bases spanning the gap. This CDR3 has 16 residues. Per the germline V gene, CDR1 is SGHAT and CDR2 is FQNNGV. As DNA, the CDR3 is TGTGCCAGCAGCTTAGATCGGGACCTGACAGGCCTTGCGCAGTATTTT. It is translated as CASSLDRDLTGLAQYF.

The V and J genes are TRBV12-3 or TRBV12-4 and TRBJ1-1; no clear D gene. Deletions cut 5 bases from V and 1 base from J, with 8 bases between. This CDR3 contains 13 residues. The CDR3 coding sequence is TGTGCCAGCAGTGGCTCCACGAACACTGAAGCTTTCTTT. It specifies CASSGSTNTEAFF.

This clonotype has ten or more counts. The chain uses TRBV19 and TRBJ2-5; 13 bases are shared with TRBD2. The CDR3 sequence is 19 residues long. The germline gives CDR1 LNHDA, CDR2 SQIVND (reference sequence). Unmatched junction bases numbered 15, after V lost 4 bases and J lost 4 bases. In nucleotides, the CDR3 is TGTGCCAGTAGTACCGGGACACCTGTTGGACTAGCGGGAGTAGAGACCCAGTACTTC. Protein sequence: CASSTGTPVGLAGVETQYF.

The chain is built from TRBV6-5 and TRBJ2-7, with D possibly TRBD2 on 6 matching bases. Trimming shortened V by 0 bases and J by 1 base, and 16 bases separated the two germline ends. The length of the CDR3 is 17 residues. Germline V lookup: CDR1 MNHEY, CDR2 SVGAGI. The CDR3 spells CASSYSRPGLDSYEQYF. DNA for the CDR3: TGTGCCAGCAGTTACTCGCGCCCGGGACTGGATTCCTACGAGCAGTACTTC.

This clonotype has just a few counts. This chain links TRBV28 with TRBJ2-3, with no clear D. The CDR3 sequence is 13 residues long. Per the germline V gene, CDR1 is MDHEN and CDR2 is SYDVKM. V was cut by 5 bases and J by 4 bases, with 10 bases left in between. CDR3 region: CASSPGKPDTQYF. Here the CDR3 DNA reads TGTGCCAGCAGTCCCGGTAAACCAGATACGCAGTATTTT.

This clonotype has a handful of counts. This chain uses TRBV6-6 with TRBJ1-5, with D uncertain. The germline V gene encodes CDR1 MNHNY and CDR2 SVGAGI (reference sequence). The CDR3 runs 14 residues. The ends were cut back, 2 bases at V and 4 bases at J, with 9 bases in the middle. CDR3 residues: CASSYGSNNQPQHF. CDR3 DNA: TGTGCCAGCAGTTACGGCAGTAATAATCAGCCCCAGCATTTT.

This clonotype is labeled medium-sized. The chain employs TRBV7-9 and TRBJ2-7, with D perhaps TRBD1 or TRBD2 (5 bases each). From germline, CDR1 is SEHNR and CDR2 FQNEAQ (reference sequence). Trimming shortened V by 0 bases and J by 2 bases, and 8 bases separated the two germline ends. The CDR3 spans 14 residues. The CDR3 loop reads CASSLAGVPYEQYF. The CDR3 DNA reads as TGTGCCAGCAGCTTAGCGGGGGTACCCTACGAGCAGTACTTC.

In nucleotides, the CDR3 is TGTGCCAGCAGCTTAGGCCAGCGGGGGTCCAAAAAGGGTGAGCAGTTCTTC. It encodes CASSLGQRGSKKGEQFF. This chain links TRBV7-8 with TRBJ2-1, with 8 bases matching TRBD2. Unmatched junction bases numbered 14, after V lost 1 base and J lost 9 bases. This CDR3 has 17 amino acids. From germline, CDR1 is SGHVS and CDR2 FQNEAQ. The variable domain in full, with the rest retrieved from reference TRBV7-8 and TRBJ2-1, is GAGVSQSPRYKVAKRGQDVALRCDPISGHVSLFWYQQALGQGPEFLTYFQNEAQLDKSGLPSDRFFAERPEGSVSTLKIQRTQQEDSAVYLCASSLGQRGSKKGEQFFGPGTRLTVL.

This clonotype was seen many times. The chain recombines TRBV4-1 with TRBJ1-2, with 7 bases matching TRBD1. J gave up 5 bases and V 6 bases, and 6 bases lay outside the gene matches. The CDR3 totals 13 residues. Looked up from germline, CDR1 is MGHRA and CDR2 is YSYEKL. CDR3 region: CASSDTGVYGYTF. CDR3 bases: TGCGCCAGCAGTGACACAGGGGTTTATGGCTACACCTTC.

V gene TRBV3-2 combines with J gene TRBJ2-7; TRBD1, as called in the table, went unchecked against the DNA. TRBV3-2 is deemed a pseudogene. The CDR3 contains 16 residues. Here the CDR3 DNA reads TGTGCCAGCAGCCAAGGCAGGGACAGTGGCTCCTACGAGCAGTACTTC. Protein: CASSQGRDSGSYEQYF.

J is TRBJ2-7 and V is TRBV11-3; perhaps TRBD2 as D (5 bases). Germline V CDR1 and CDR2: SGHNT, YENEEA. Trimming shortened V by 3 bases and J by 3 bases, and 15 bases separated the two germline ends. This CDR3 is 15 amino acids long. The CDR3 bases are TGTGCCAGCAGCTTCCGGACTGGGTATCACTACGAGCAGTACTTC. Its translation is CASSFRTGYHYEQYF.

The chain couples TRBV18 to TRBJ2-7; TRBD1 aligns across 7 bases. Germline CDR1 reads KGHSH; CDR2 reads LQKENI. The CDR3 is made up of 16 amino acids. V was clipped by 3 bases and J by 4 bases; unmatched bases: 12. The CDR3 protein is CASSPPRLQGVYEQYF. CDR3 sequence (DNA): TGTGCCAGCTCACCCCCAAGGTTGCAGGGGGTGTACGAGCAGTACTTC.

The CDR3 coding sequence is TGTGCCAGCAGCCAGGGGGGCCCCCAGCCCCAGCATTTT. Protein product: CASSQGGPQPQHF. The genes are TRBV7-6 and TRBJ1-5; 7 nucleotides align to TRBD1. The junction had 5 bases not matched to a gene; V was cut back by 5 bases and J by 7 bases. Germline loops: CDR1 SGHVS, CDR2 FNYEAQ. There are 13 residues in the CDR3.

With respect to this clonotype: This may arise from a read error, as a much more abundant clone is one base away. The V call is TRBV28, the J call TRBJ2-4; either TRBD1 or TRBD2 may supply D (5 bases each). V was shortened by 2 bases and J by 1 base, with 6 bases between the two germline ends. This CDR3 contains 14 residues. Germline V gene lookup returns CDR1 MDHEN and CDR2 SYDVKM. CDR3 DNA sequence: TGTGCCAGCAGTTTAGAGGGGGCCAAAAACATTCAGTACTTC. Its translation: CASSLEGAKNIQYF.

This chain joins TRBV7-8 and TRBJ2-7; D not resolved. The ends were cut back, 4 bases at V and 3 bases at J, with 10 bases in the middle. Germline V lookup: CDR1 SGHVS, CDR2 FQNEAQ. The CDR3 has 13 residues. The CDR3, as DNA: TGTGCCAGCAGCTCTGACTCCCTCTACGAGCAGTACTTC. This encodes CASSSDSLYEQYF.

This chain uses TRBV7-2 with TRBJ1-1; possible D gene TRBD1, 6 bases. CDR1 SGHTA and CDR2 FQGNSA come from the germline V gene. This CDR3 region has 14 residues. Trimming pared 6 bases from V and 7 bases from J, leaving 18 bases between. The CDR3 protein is CASRQRGGLSEAFF. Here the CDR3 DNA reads TGTGCCAGCAGGCAGCGGGGGGGGCTTAGTGAAGCTTTCTTT.

The chain's CDR3 is CASSPGGGGRQPQHF. CDR3 in DNA: TGTGCCAGCAGTCCGGGAGGAGGAGGTCGTCAGCCCCAGCATTTT. The gene calls are TRBV28 and TRBJ1-5; D remains ambiguous. Germline V lookup: CDR1 MDHEN, CDR2 SYDVKM. The CDR3 covers 15 residues. Trimming took 5 bases from V and 6 from J, leaving 17 bases between them.

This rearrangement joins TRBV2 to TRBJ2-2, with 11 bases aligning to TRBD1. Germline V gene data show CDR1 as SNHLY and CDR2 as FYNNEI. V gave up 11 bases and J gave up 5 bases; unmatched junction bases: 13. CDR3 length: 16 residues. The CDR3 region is CAVVSGTGGMTGELFF. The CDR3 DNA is TGTGCCGTAGTATCCGGGACAGGGGGTATGACCGGGGAGCTGTTTTTT.

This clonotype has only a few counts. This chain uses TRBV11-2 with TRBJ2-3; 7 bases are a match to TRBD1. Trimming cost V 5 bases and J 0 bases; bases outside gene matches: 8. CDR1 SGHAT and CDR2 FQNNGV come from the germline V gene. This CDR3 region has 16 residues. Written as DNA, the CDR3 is TGTGCCAGCAGCCCGACAGGGTTGAAAAGCACAGATACGCAGTATTTT. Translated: CASSPTGLKSTDTQYF.

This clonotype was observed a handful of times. CDR3 coding DNA: TGTGCCAGCAGCTTATTTCGGGAGCCGGACAATGAGCAGTTCTTC. This sequence encodes CASSLFREPDNEQFF. The V gene is TRBV7-9, the J gene TRBJ2-1; D is possibly TRBD2 (6 bases). This CDR3 is built from 15 residues. Germline CDR1 is SEHNR and CDR2 is FQNEAQ (reference sequence). The V end was cut by 2 bases, the J end by 5 bases, with 13 bases between.

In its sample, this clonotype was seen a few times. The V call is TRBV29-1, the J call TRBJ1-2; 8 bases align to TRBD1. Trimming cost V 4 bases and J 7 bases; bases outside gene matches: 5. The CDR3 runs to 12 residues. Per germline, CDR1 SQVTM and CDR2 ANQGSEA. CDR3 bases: TGCAGCGTTGGGACAGGGACTCGTGGCTACACCTTC. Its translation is CSVGTGTRGYTF. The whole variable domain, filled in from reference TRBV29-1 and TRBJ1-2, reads SAVISQKPSRDICQRGTSLTIQCQVDSQVTMMFWYRQQPGQSLTLIATANQGSEATYESGFVIDKFPISRPNLTFSTLTVSNMSPEDSSIYLCSVGTGTRGYTFGSGTRLTVV.

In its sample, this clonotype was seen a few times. The CDR3 here is CASSLMFSGRNEQFF. The DNA for the CDR3 is TGTGCCAGCAGTTTAATGTTTAGCGGGAGAAATGAGCAGTTCTTC. The chain uses TRBV12-3 or TRBV12-4 and TRBJ2-1, with 9 bases identical to TRBD2. V dropped 2 bases and J dropped 7; count of bases not matched to a gene: 6. The CDR3 has 15 amino acids.

CDR3 loop: CASSVRVANTGELFF. CDR3 in DNA: TGTGCCAGCAGCGTCCGGGTCGCAAACACCGGGGAGCTGTTTTTT. The V call is TRBV3-1, the J call TRBJ2-2; D call uncertain. Trimming stripped 5 bases from V and 2 bases from J, with 12 bases between. The CDR3 extends over 15 amino acids. From germline, CDR1 is LGHDT and CDR2 YNNKEL (reference sequence).

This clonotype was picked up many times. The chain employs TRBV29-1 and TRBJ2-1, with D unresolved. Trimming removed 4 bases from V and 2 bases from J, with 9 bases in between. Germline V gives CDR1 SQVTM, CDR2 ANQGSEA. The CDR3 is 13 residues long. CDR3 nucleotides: TGCAGCGTTGTCTTGTGGACCTACAATGAGCAGTTCTTC. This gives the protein CSVVLWTYNEQFF.

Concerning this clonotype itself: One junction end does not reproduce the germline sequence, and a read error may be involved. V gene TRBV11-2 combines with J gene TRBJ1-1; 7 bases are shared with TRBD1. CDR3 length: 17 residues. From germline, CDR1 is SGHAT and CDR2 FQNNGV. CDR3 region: CASSLDPGRGMNTEVFF. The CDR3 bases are TGTGCCAGCAGCTTAGATCCAGGCAGGGGGATGAACACTGAAGTTTTCTTT.